Shown below are 30 T cell receptor beta chains from a single sample sequenced in a study of cytomegalovirus exposure and HLA in healthy donors. With 60 Vbeta and 13 Jbeta primers, the PCR was carried out. Method: immunoSEQ multiplex PCR; TCRdb's copy keeps in-frame clones and lacks some. The profile shows under 90,000 clones, over 65% of them singletons. Sequencing was performed on PBMCs. The receptors here all came from a man aged 45-60 years in good health and CMV-seropositive.

The chain carries TRBV6-5 and TRBJ1-1, with a tentative D call TRBD1 (5 bases). Per germline, CDR1 MNHEY and CDR2 SVGAGI. The CDR3 sequence is 14 residues long. V was trimmed by 5 bases and J by 1 base, leaving 11 bases between them. This chain's CDR3 is CASSTRQRNTEAFF. CDR3 DNA sequence: TGTGCCAGCAGTACCCGACAGAGGAACACTGAAGCTTTCTTT.

The chain couples TRBV5-1 to TRBJ2-5; TRBD1 agrees at 10 bases. CDR1 and CDR2 from the germline V gene are SGHRS and YFSETQ. V was pared by 4 bases and J by 4 bases, with 7 bases of the junction left unmatched. The length of the CDR3 is 15 residues. The CDR3 nucleotides read TGCGCCAGCAGCCCGGAGGGGACAGGGGCAGAGACCCAGTACTTC. Translating gives CASSPEGTGAETQYF.

The chain carries TRBV7-2 and TRBJ2-7, with 7 positions matching TRBD2. Germline lookup yields CDR1 SGHTA and CDR2 FQGNSA. The V and J ends lost 0 bases and 0 bases, in that order; junction bases with no gene match: 14. The CDR3 is made up of 19 amino acids. Here the CDR3 reads CASSLAIVLAGTNSYEQYF. DNA for the CDR3: TGTGCCAGCAGCTTAGCGATAGTGTTAGCGGGCACTAACTCCTACGAGCAGTACTTC.

The chain couples TRBV4-3 to TRBJ1-2; D is perhaps TRBD1 (6 bases). Trimming took 5 bases from V and 6 from J, leaving 16 bases between them. The CDR3 runs 14 residues. CDR1 is LGHNA and CDR2 is YSLEER in the germline V gene. CDR3 nucleotide sequence: TGCGCCAGCAGCGCTACCAGGGGAGAAGATGGCTACACCTTC. As protein: CASSATRGEDGYTF.

In regard to this clone: One junction end does not reproduce the germline sequence, and a read error may be involved. The chain couples TRBV7-2 to TRBJ2-6; weak D call: TRBD1 (5 bases). The CDR3 is made up of 15 amino acids. The V gene's germline CDR1 is SGHTA and CDR2 FQGNSA. CDR3 sequence (DNA): TGTGCCAGCAGCTTCCTCCCTGCTGGGGCCAACGGCCTGACTTTC. Encoded protein: CASSFLPAGANGLTF.

This chain joins TRBV5-5 and TRBJ2-2; no firm D call. CDR1 SGHKS and CDR2 YYEKEE come from the germline V gene (reference sequence). V lost 6 bases to trimming and J lost 4 bases, with 16 bases between them. The CDR3 loop spans 15 amino acids. The CDR3: CASNFHAASTGELFF. In DNA form, the CDR3 reads TGTGCCAGCAACTTCCACGCGGCCTCCACCGGGGAGCTGTTTTTT.

The CDR3 DNA is TGCAGTGCTGATACCGGGACTAGCCCGTATTTT. Amino acids: CSADTGTSPYF. This sequence joins TRBV20-1 and TRBJ2-3, with 9 bases that match TRBD2. After removal of 5 bases from V and 14 bases from J, the junction contained 8 bases not matched to a gene. CDR1 and CDR2 (germline): DFQATT, SNEGSKA (reference sequence). This CDR3 has 11 residues.

This chain links TRBV19 with TRBJ2-3, with TRBD2 as a possible D gene (6 bases). With 3 bases removed from V and 2 bases from J, the gap between germline ends came to 12 bases. The CDR3 runs 15 residues. Germline V CDR1 and CDR2: LNHDA, SQIVND (reference sequence). Here the CDR3 reads CASSMSGVDTDTQYF. CDR3 in DNA: TGTGCCAGTAGTATGTCGGGAGTAGACACAGATACGCAGTATTTT.

The genes are TRBV21-1 and TRBJ2-5; the tabulated D call, TRBD2, remains unverified against the DNA. TRBV21-1 is classified as a pseudogene. The CDR3 has 19 residues. Here the CDR3 DNA reads TGTGCCGGCACATCGATGAGCGGGAGTATCAGAGTCAAACAAGAGACCCAGTACTTC. Protein product: CAGTSMSGSIRVKQETQYF.

This clone was seen a single time. The chain recombines TRBV9 with TRBJ1-1, with 8 bases that match TRBD1. V lost 3 bases to trimming and J lost 4 bases; unmatched junction nucleotides: 11. The CDR3 length is 16 residues. Germline V lookup: CDR1 SGDLS, CDR2 YYNGEE. CDR3 DNA: TGTGCCAGCAGCGCCCAGGCCGGACAGGGTGTCACTGAAGCTTTCTTT. Translating gives CASSAQAGQGVTEAFF.

This chain uses TRBV7-2 with TRBJ2-7; tentative D call: TRBD2 (5 bases). Deletions cut 2 bases from V and 3 bases from J, with 8 bases between. This CDR3 contains 13 residues. CDR1 and CDR2 from the germline V gene are SGHTA and FQGNSA. CDR3 nucleotides: TGTGCCAGCAGCTTAATCAGCGGCTACGAGCAGTACTTC. It yields the protein CASSLISGYEQYF.

This rearrangement joins TRBV6-1 to TRBJ1-6; tentative D call: TRBD1 (5 bases). This CDR3 is 16 amino acids long. The V gene's germline CDR1 is MNHNS and CDR2 SASEGT. The germline V and J ends were trimmed by 2 bases and 0 bases, with 8 bases remaining between them. The CDR3 DNA is TGTGCCAGCAGTGAACAGGGATACTCCTATAATTCACCCCTCCACTTT. As protein: CASSEQGYSYNSPLHF.

The chain links TRBV10-3 to TRBJ1-2; D not resolved. The ends were cut back, 7 bases at V and 5 bases at J, with 8 bases in the middle. Looked up from germline, CDR1 is ENHRY and CDR2 is SYGVKD. This CDR3 comprises 11 residues. CDR3 nucleotides: TGTGCCATCACAGGTGGATATGGCTACACCTTC. Translated, it gives CAITGGYGYTF.

The rearrangement uses TRBV11-2 and TRBJ1-3, with D tentatively TRBD1 (5 bases). The CDR3 has 15 amino acids. CDR1 and CDR2 from the germline V gene are SGHAT and FQNNGV. The V and J ends lost 5 bases and 4 bases respectively, with 15 bases between them. CDR3 DNA: TGTGCCAGCAGCCGAGACAGTGAACGCGGAAACACCATATATTTT. Amino acids: CASSRDSERGNTIYF.

The chain carries TRBV11-2 and TRBJ2-1, with D perhaps matching TRBD2 (7 bases). The ends were cut back, 4 bases at V and 4 bases at J, with 20 bases in the middle. Germline CDR1 and CDR2: SGHAT and FQNNGV. This CDR3 region has 17 residues. The CDR3 spells CASSSQLRGAPYNEQFF. The CDR3 DNA reads as TGTGCCAGCAGCTCACAACTTCGGGGGGCGCCTTACAATGAGCAGTTCTTC.

The chain uses TRBV30 and TRBJ2-3; TRBD2 matches at 9 bases. Trimming cost V 3 bases and J 4 bases; bases outside gene matches: 8. Per the germline V gene, CDR1 is GTSNPN and CDR2 is SVGIG (reference sequence). CDR3 size: 15 residues. The CDR3 bases are TGTGCCTGGAGAAGGGCGGGAGGGGGAGCAGATACGCAGTATTTT. It yields the protein CAWRRAGGGADTQYF.

This clone was counted a single time. The chain links TRBV4-1 to TRBJ1-2; TRBD1 is a possible D gene (6 bases). Between the trimmed V and J ends, which lost 1 base and 4 bases, there was a span of 16 bases. Germline assignment: CDR1 MGHRA and CDR2 YSYEKL. The CDR3 is 16 amino acids. The CDR3 nucleotides read TGCGCCAGCAGCCAAGGAACAGGGATTGGAATCTATGGCTACACCTTC. Translation gives CASSQGTGIGIYGYTF.

The chain employs TRBV2 and TRBJ2-1; 9 bases are shared with TRBD2. V shed 2 bases, J shed 7 bases, and the junction held 3 bases outside the gene matches. The CDR3 covers 14 residues. Per the germline V gene, CDR1 is SNHLY and CDR2 is FYNNEI. The CDR3 DNA sequence: TGTGCCAGCAGTGAACGGCTAGCGGGAAATGAGCAGTTCTTC. The encoded protein is CASSERLAGNEQFF.

This clone turned up a few times. V is TRBV30 and J is TRBJ2-1; 9 nucleotides agree with TRBD2. The germline gives CDR1 GTSNPN, CDR2 SVGIG (reference sequence). The CDR3 has 14 residues. Unmatched junction bases numbered 6, after V lost 2 bases and J lost 7 bases. The CDR3 nucleotides are TGTGCCTGGAGTCGCGGACTAGCGTTTAATGAGCAGTTCTTC. Translation gives CAWSRGLAFNEQFF.

The chain links TRBV9 to TRBJ2-5, with TRBD2 identical over 13 bases. The germline V gene encodes CDR1 SGDLS and CDR2 YYNGEE. Trimming took 2 bases from V and 4 from J; bases not matched to a gene: 8. The CDR3 has 17 residues. The CDR3 DNA is TGTGCCAGCAGCGTCCAGGAGGGACTAGCGGGAATAGAGACCCAGTACTTC. This gives the protein CASSVQEGLAGIETQYF.

The V gene is TRBV11-3, the J gene TRBJ2-7; possibly TRBD1 for D (6 bases). The germline V gene has CDR1 SGHNT and CDR2 YENEEA. Trimming took 0 bases from V and 4 from J, leaving 13 bases between them. The CDR3 spans 15 residues. The CDR3 spells CASSLDGPTGYEQYF. The CDR3 coding sequence is TGTGCCAGCAGCTTAGATGGGCCCACAGGGTACGAGCAGTACTTC.

The rearrangement joins TRBV7-9 to TRBJ1-1; D is ambiguous. In germline, CDR1 is SEHNR, CDR2 FQNEAQ (reference sequence). The CDR3 runs to 11 residues. Trimming left V 3 bases short and J 6 bases short, with 5 bases between. CDR3: CASSFSPEAFF. CDR3 coding DNA: TGTGCCAGCAGCTTTAGTCCTGAAGCTTTCTTT.

The chain employs TRBV5-1 and TRBJ1-1; maybe TRBD1 (6 bases). Trimming took off 0 bases at V and 11 bases at J, with 11 bases between the two ends. CDR3 size: 12 residues. Looked up from germline, CDR1 is SGHRS and CDR2 is YFSETQ. The CDR3 loop reads CASSLDRVAAFF. Here the CDR3 DNA reads TGCGCCAGCAGCTTGGACAGGGTAGCGGCTTTCTTT. Complete variable domain (other parts from reference TRBV5-1 and TRBJ1-1): KAGVTQTPRYLIKTRGQQVTLSCSPISGHRSVSWYQQTPGQGLQFLFEYFSETQRNKGNFPGRFSGRQFSNSRSEMNVSTLELGDSALYLCASSLDRVAAFFGQGTRLTVV.

The V and J genes are TRBV19 and TRBJ1-4; no clear D gene. The CDR3 spans 14 residues. V gave up 6 bases and J gave up 6 bases, with 14 bases separating them. CDR1 LNHDA and CDR2 SQIVND come from the germline V gene (reference sequence). CDR3 protein: CASSISGGDEKLFF. DNA of the CDR3: TGTGCCAGTAGCATCAGCGGTGGGGATGAAAAACTGTTTTTT.

This clone was counted a few times. This sequence joins TRBV5-1 and TRBJ2-5; 10 bases fit TRBD2. This CDR3 has 16 amino acids. Germline V CDR1 and CDR2: SGHRS, YFSETQ. The junction had 7 bases not matched to a gene; V was cut back by 0 bases and J by 5 bases. The CDR3 DNA sequence: TGCGCCAGCAGCTTGGGCCTAGCGGGAGACTCTGAGACCCAGTACTTC. It specifies CASSLGLAGDSETQYF.

This clone was picked up a small number of times. The V call is TRBV18, the J call TRBJ2-3; 12 nucleotides agree with TRBD2. This CDR3 comprises 15 residues. Germline assignment: CDR1 KGHSH and CDR2 LQKENI. J gave up 3 bases and V 3 bases, and 1 base lay outside the gene matches. The CDR3 coding sequence is TGTGCCAGCTCACCCGGACTAGCGGGAACAGATACGCAGTATTTT. This gives the protein CASSPGLAGTDTQYF.

The chain employs TRBV30 and TRBJ1-4, with 12 nucleotides matching TRBD1. CDR1 and CDR2 (germline): GTSNPN, SVGIG (reference sequence). CDR3 length equals 19 residues. The junction had 20 bases not matched to a gene; V was cut back by 4 bases and J by 8 bases. The DNA for the CDR3 is TGTGCCTGGACCACCGGATGGTTGGGACAGGGGGCGTCCAGCGAAAAACTGTTTTTT. Its translation is CAWTTGWLGQGASSEKLFF.

The V call is TRBV14, the J call TRBJ2-3; D is undetermined. Per germline, CDR1 SGHDN and CDR2 FVKESK. Trimming took 2 bases from V and 7 from J, leaving 7 bases between them. The CDR3 consists of 12 residues. CDR3 DNA sequence: TGTGCCAGCAGCCAATCGGGTAATACGCAGTATTTT. It translates to CASSQSGNTQYF.

This clone was observed a handful of times. Other DNA sequences within the sample encode an identical CDR3. The V gene is TRBV2, the J gene TRBJ2-7, with 9 bases identical to TRBD2. Germline V gives CDR1 SNHLY, CDR2 FYNNEI. The V gene end was trimmed by 7 bases and the J gene end by 4 bases; junction bases not matched to a gene: 11. The CDR3 sequence is 15 residues long. CDR3: CASTEWREGRYEQYF. CDR3 DNA sequence: TGTGCCAGCACTGAGTGGCGGGAGGGCCGGTACGAGCAGTACTTC.

The chain combines TRBV7-2 with TRBJ2-5, with D tentatively TRBD2 (7 bases). Germline V gives CDR1 SGHTA, CDR2 FQGNSA. This CDR3 is 16 amino acids long. The germline V and J ends were trimmed by 1 base and 4 bases, with 16 bases remaining between them. The CDR3 region has the DNA TGTGCCAGCAGCTTAGGACAAGGGGGGGGGTTAGAGACCCAGTACTTC. Its translation: CASSLGQGGGLETQYF.